The TCR beta chain under discussion was sequenced for a study of response to subunit inactivated influenza vaccine (dated by TCRdb to the late 2010s). General notes on the study: Deep quantitative profiling of the T cell receptor repertoire was used in the study to follow responses to a trivalent subunit inactivated influenza vaccine. Broad study findings and their caveats: The authors suggested that each seasonal influenza vaccination may recruit only a limited number of new T cells.

Library preparation employed RT-PCR. Sequencing took place on an Illumina HiSeq 2500. TCRdb cleaned the public reads at Q25 with fastp, built clones with MiXCR and kept in-frame beta chains. CDR3 protein sequences are deduplicated, and each keeps its most common genes and DNA. The sample yields around 480,000 distinct CDR3 sequences; 10% to 11% were counted once. The ten top clones hold approximately 12% of the sample. With respect to this clonotype: Its target antigen remains unknown. A read error may account for a junction end that differs from germline.

The CDR3, cysteine through phenylalanine, is 15 amino acids long. Only CDR3 DNA remains: 45 bases, in frame from the first base. Via the germline V gene (reference sequence), CDR1 is SSHAT and CDR2 FNYEAQ. According to the study, the label for this sample's time point signals: approximately 40 days after influenza vaccine administration. The source of this sequence is a man between 45 and 60 years old who received an inactivated influenza vaccine. Donor details come from another sample of the same person, matched by shared clones. The sample in question was PBMCs from blood, obtained 35 to 45 days after vaccination. This receptor chain uses TRBV7-7 and TRBJ2-1, and possibly TRBD2, on 6 matching bases. The DNA reads as follows: TGTGCTAGCAGCCCGATCCGGGGGTATTACAATGAGCAGTTCTTC. The translation is CASSPIRGYYNEQFF.